These T cell receptor beta chains were read from a single sample in a study of cytomegalovirus exposure and HLA in healthy donors. Clones were read by immunoSEQ multiplex PCR, and TCRdb kept only the in-frame ones, dropping some. The sample records some 330,000 clones, roughly 89% being singletons. The sequenced material came from PBMCs. Source of these receptors: a woman under 30 in good health and CMV-seronegative. Both conserved end residues are part of each CDR3. A D gene is named only where the DNA matches it firmly. Expanded clones are given a class, and other clones once, few, many or no size at all.

abundance,v_gene,d_gene,j_gene,CDR3aa,CDR3nt
few,TRBV7-3,TRBD2,TRBJ2-5,CASSPQVASGQETQYF,TGTGCCAGCAGCCCGCAGGTGGCTAGCGGACAAGAGACCCAGTACTTC
-,TRBV5-4,-,TRBJ2-5,CASSLTAGETQYF,TGTGCCAGCAGCTTGACGGCCGGGGAGACCCAGTACTTC
-,TRBV4-2,-,TRBJ1-5,CASSQEQSNQPQHF,TGTGCCAGCAGCCAAGAACAGAGCAATCAGCCCCAGCATTTT
-,TRBV6-1,-,TRBJ2-2,CASSAEGGELFF,TGTGCCAGCAGTGCGGAGGGGGGGGAGCTGTTTTTT
once,TRBV5-1,TRBD2,TRBJ2-7,CASRAGVGSYEQYF,TGCGCCAGCAGGGCGGGAGTTGGCTCCTACGAGCAGTACTTC
-,TRBV27,TRBD1,TRBJ1-2,CASSFVGQAVYTF,TGTGCCAGCAGTTTTGTGGGACAGGCGGTCTACACCTTC
-,TRBV2,-,TRBJ1-1,CASSESGEAFF,TGTGCCAGCAGTGAATCCGGGGAAGCTTTCTTT
-,TRBV6-1,TRBD1,TRBJ2-7,CASSDPPSGTAEYF,TGTGCCAGCAGTGACCCCCCTTCCGGGACAGCAGAGTACTTC
-,TRBV14,-,TRBJ2-7,CASSQVARGEQYF,TGTGCCAGCAGCCAAGTGGCTCGGGGGGAGCAGTACTTC
-,TRBV5-1,-,TRBJ1-1,CASSLGQANTEAFF,TGCGCCAGCAGCTTGGGACAGGCGAACACTGAAGCTTTCTTT
-,TRBV5-1,-,TRBJ2-3,CASSIQGFGTDTQYF,TGCGCCAGCAGCATACAGGGCTTCGGCACAGATACGCAGTATTTT
-,TRBV25-1,TRBD1,TRBJ2-1,CASSPRAGGAINEQFF,TGTGCCAGCAGCCCACGGGCAGGGGGTGCCATTAATGAGCAGTTCTTC
-,TRBV19,-,TRBJ2-2,CASSMRLAYTGELFF,TGTGCCAGTAGTATGCGTCTAGCCTACACCGGGGAGCTGTTTTTT
-,TRBV10-1,TRBD1,TRBJ2-6,CASSGQGTVNVLTF,TGCGCCAGCAGCGGTCAGGGGACAGTCAACGTCCTGACTTTC
-,TRBV6-6,-,TRBJ1-4,CASSYSEAKAGKLFF,TGTGCCAGCAGTTACTCAGAGGCAAAAGCTGGAAAACTGTTTTTT
-,TRBV5-1,TRBD2,TRBJ2-3,CASSLAPSGSTDTQYF,TGCGCCAGCAGCTTGGCTCCTAGCGGGAGCACAGATACGCAGTATTTT
many,TRBV27,-,TRBJ1-2,CASSPRGSGTSNGYTF,TGTGCCAGCAGTCCCAGGGGTTCGGGCACGTCGAATGGCTACACCTTC
-,TRBV9,-,TRBJ2-7,CASSSRSGPNYEQYF,TGTGCCAGCAGCTCCCGGAGCGGTCCAAACTACGAGCAGTACTTC
once,TRBV27,-,TRBJ2-5,CASSSHLGQLRQETQYF,TGTGCCAGCAGTTCCCATCTTGGACAGTTAAGGCAAGAGACCCAGTACTTC
-,TRBV5-1,-,TRBJ2-4,CASSLVVTPSCKNIQYF,TGCGCCAGCAGCTTGGTCGTCACACCCTCTTGCAAAAACATTCAGTACTTC
-,TRBV7-9,-,TRBJ2-7,CASSGRQAVSPSYEQYF,TGTGCCAGCAGCGGAAGGCAGGCCGTCTCCCCCTCCTACGAGCAGTACTTC
-,TRBV9,TRBD1,TRBJ1-3,CASSSRQGSGNTIYF,TGTGCCAGCAGCTCAAGACAGGGCTCTGGAAACACCATATATTTT